One and the same sample provided the 21 T cell receptor beta chains below, sequenced in a study of T cells after yellow fever vaccination. TCRdb re-derived calls from the 5' RACE reads in MiXCR, one entry per CDR3 protein. Of 600,000 to 750,000 distinct CDR3 sequences detected, 9% to 15% appear once; the ten largest clones hold about 15%. The source was PBMCs, collected on the day of the yellow fever booster vaccination. The receptors derive from a man aged 30 to 39 who received the YFV17D yellow fever vaccine.

This clonotype was detected only a few times. CDR3 sequence reads: CASSYSKSGTGIDTQYF. As DNA, the CDR3 is TGTGCCAGCAGTTACTCGAAAAGCGGGACAGGGATTGATACGCAGTATTTT. This chain uses TRBV6-5 with TRBJ2-3; 9 bases are shared with TRBD1. Trimming at V came to 0 bases and at J to 6 bases, leaving 10 bases not matched to a gene. The germline V gene has CDR1 MNHEY and CDR2 SVGAGI. The CDR3 length is 17 residues.

This clonotype came up a few times. The rearrangement links TRBV5-1 to TRBJ1-4; D is possibly TRBD1 (5 bases). Trimming left V 7 bases short and J 6 bases short, with 10 bases between. The V gene's germline CDR1 is SGHRS and CDR2 YFSETQ. The CDR3 has 12 amino acids. CDR3 in DNA: TGCGCCAGCCGGGACCAGGATGAAAAACTGTTTTTT. Protein sequence: CASRDQDEKLFF.

There are a few counts of this clonotype. This chain joins TRBV20-1 and TRBJ1-2; a weak D match, TRBD1 (6 bases). The CDR3 has 14 amino acids. The V gene's germline CDR1 is DFQATT and CDR2 SNEGSKA (reference sequence). V was trimmed by 0 bases and J by 4 bases, leaving 12 bases between them. CDR3 loop: CSARDHRASYGYTF. The DNA for the CDR3 is TGCAGTGCTAGAGATCACAGGGCATCCTATGGCTACACCTTC.

This sequence joins TRBV5-1 and TRBJ2-3; the D is unclear. The CDR3 consists of 13 residues. The germline gives CDR1 SGHRS, CDR2 YFSETQ. V shed 7 bases and J shed 5 bases, with 14 bases lying between them. CDR3 coding DNA: TGCGCCAGCGGACCCACCCCACTAGATACGCAGTATTTT. This encodes CASGPTPLDTQYF.

This clonotype was picked up a small number of times. V usage is TRBV20-1 and J usage is TRBJ2-7; 7 positions match TRBD1. This CDR3 is 12 amino acids long. V shed 5 bases, J shed 1 base, and the junction held 2 bases outside the gene matches. Germline V gives CDR1 DFQATT, CDR2 SNEGSKA (reference sequence). Here the CDR3 reads CSAYRGSYEQYF. As DNA, the CDR3 is TGCAGTGCTTACAGGGGTTCCTACGAGCAGTACTTC.

The gene calls are TRBV4-3 and TRBJ2-5, with D hard to call. The ends were cut back, 1 base at V and 0 bases at J, with 6 bases in the middle. From germline, CDR1 is LGHNA and CDR2 YSLEER. The CDR3 contains 14 residues. The chain's CDR3 is CASSQGTNQETQYF. The DNA of the CDR3 is TGCGCCAGCAGCCAAGGCACCAACCAAGAGACCCAGTACTTC.

J is TRBJ2-7 and V is TRBV7-2, with D unresolved. This CDR3 has 11 residues. Trimming cost V 0 bases and J 13 bases, with 10 bases left between them. CDR1 is SGHTA and CDR2 is FQGNSA in the germline V gene. DNA of the CDR3: TGTGCCAGCAGCTTAGCGGGTTTGTGCTACTTC. Its protein is CASSLAGLCYF.

V gene TRBV20-1 combines with J gene TRBJ2-7, with TRBD1 matching over 7 bases. J gave up 3 bases and V 3 bases, and 8 bases lay outside the gene matches. The germline CDR1 and CDR2 sequences are DFQATT and SNEGSKA (reference sequence). The CDR3 has 14 amino acids. The CDR3 DNA is TGCAGTGCTAGCGGCCGGGACAGACGCTACGAGCAGTACTTC. It specifies CSASGRDRRYEQYF.

The gene calls are TRBV4-2 and TRBJ2-7; 7 bases are shared with TRBD2. The CDR3 totals 15 residues. Germline CDR1 and CDR2: LGHNA and YNFKEQ. The junction had 5 bases not matched to a gene; V was cut back by 0 bases and J by 3 bases. CDR3 coding DNA: TGTGCCAGCAGCCAAGAACTTCTAGCGGACTACGAGCAGTACTTC. It is translated as CASSQELLADYEQYF.

This clonotype showed up just a few times. CDR3 bases: TGCGCCAGCAGCCAAGACCGACAGGGGGATCAGCCCCAGCATTTT. It specifies CASSQDRQGDQPQHF. The chain employs TRBV4-3 and TRBJ1-5; 9 bases align to TRBD1. The CDR3 is 15 amino acids. J lost 5 bases, V lost 0 bases, and 2 bases had no gene match. In germline, CDR1 is LGHNA, CDR2 YSLEER.

The chain is built from TRBV5-1 and TRBJ2-2; no clear D gene. Germline V gene data show CDR1 as SGHRS and CDR2 as YFSETQ. With 4 bases removed from V and 3 bases from J, the gap between germline ends came to 7 bases. The length of the CDR3 is 13 residues. The CDR3 spells CASSPAYTGELFF. The CDR3 bases are TGCGCCAGCAGCCCGGCTTACACCGGGGAGCTGTTTTTT.

The sample holds a few counts of this clonotype. CDR3 sequence reads: CAYGLLNTGELFF. DNA of the CDR3: TGTGCCTACGGACTCCTGAACACCGGGGAGCTGTTTTTT. The chain uses TRBV6-6 and TRBJ2-2, with D perhaps TRBD2 (5 bases). The CDR3 contains 13 residues. The V end lost 11 bases, the J end lost 1 base, and 11 bases lay between the germline ends. The germline V gene has CDR1 MNHNY and CDR2 SVGAGI (reference sequence).

This clonotype was picked up a small number of times. This rearrangement joins TRBV20-1 to TRBJ1-5; 9 bases fit TRBD1. The CDR3 runs to 15 residues. Germline CDR1 reads DFQATT; CDR2 reads SNEGSKA (reference sequence). V lost 3 bases and J lost 7; bases outside the gene matches: 10. The CDR3 protein is CSASETGGKGQPQHF. The CDR3 coding sequence is TGCAGTGCTAGCGAGACAGGGGGGAAAGGGCAGCCCCAGCATTTT.

At least ten counts were recorded for this clonotype. The chain combines TRBV5-1 with TRBJ1-1; the match to TRBD1 covers 12 bases. Trimming removed 0 bases from V and 4 bases from J; junction bases left unmatched: 10. The CDR3 length is 18 residues. CDR1 and CDR2 (germline): SGHRS, YFSETQ. The CDR3 loop is CASSLGPGQGARFTEAFF. CDR3 nucleotide sequence: TGCGCCAGCAGCTTGGGGCCGGGACAGGGGGCTCGATTCACTGAAGCTTTCTTT.

The chain is built from TRBV7-6 and TRBJ2-1; D may correspond to TRBD1 or TRBD2 (7 bases each). With 3 bases removed from V and 6 bases from J, the gap between germline ends came to 21 bases. Germline-derived CDR1 and CDR2 are SGHVS and FNYEAQ. This CDR3 is built from 17 residues. CDR3 DNA: TGTGCCAGCAGCTTGCACAATCCAGGGGGGGCACTCAATGAGCAGTTCTTC. This sequence encodes CASSLHNPGGALNEQFF.

At least ten counts were recorded for this clonotype. J is TRBJ2-1 and V is TRBV10-3; TRBD1 agrees at 9 bases. With 4 bases clipped from V and 4 bases from J, the junction kept 5 bases outside the gene matches. Germline loops: CDR1 ENHRY, CDR2 SYGVKD. This CDR3 is built from 15 residues. In DNA, the CDR3 is TGTGCCATCAGTGTGCAGGACAGGGGTTACAATGAGCAGTTCTTC. This translates into CAISVQDRGYNEQFF.

For this clonotype: The conserved phenylalanine or tryptophan is not found at the CDR3 terminus, so this likely reflects a read error. V usage is TRBV12-3 or TRBV12-4 and J usage is TRBJ2-1, with 11 bases lining up with TRBD2. CDR3 length: 15 residues. The CDR3 nucleotides are TGTGCCAGCAGCTTAGCGGGAGGGCGATACAATGAGCAGTTCTCC. This gives the protein CASSLAGGRYNEQFS.

This chain joins TRBV7-2 and TRBJ2-7, with 8 bases aligning to TRBD2. Germline V CDR1 and CDR2: SGHTA, FQGNSA. The CDR3 extends over 14 amino acids. Losses at the gene ends were 5 bases for V and 6 bases for J; bases not matched to a gene: 9. The CDR3 region is CASSIPGTSGEQYF. CDR3 nucleotide sequence: TGTGCCAGCAGCATACCCGGGACTAGTGGCGAGCAGTACTTC.

This clonotype was found many times. The gene calls are TRBV4-3 and TRBJ2-1; TRBD2 agrees at 8 bases. The CDR3 consists of 16 residues. Germline CDR1 LGHNA, CDR2 YSLEER. Trimming took 2 bases from V and 10 from J; bases not matched to a gene: 13. CDR3 sequence reads: CASSQLSGSVLLEQFF. Here the CDR3 DNA reads TGCGCCAGCAGCCAACTGAGCGGGAGTGTGTTATTAGAGCAGTTCTTC.

This clonotype was counted only a few times. J is TRBJ2-1 and V is TRBV6-2 or TRBV6-3, with D uncertain. CDR3 size: 13 residues. Germline V gene lookup returns CDR1 MNHEY and CDR2 SVGEGT. The ends were cut back, 5 bases at V and 5 bases at J, with 10 bases in the middle. CDR3 sequence: CASSPSDHNEQFF. CDR3 sequence (DNA): TGTGCCAGCAGTCCATCCGATCACAATGAGCAGTTCTTC.

CDR3 in amino acids: CASSQGPTRTQYF. The CDR3 nucleotides read TGCGCCAGCAGCCAAGGCCCAACTAGGACCCAGTACTTC. V is TRBV4-3 and J is TRBJ2-5; a possible D gene is TRBD2 (5 bases). The CDR3 has 13 amino acids. Looked up from germline, CDR1 is LGHNA and CDR2 is YSLEER. V was cut by 1 base and J by 7 bases, with 10 bases left in between.